Listed below are T cell receptor beta chains from one sample, sequenced in a study of vaccination and CD4 T cells after COVID-19. TCRdb passed the PCR reads through MiXCR, listing each CDR3 protein once. Here the sample spans nearly 5,500 distinct CDR3 sequences, under 35% being singletons. These receptors are not linked to any known antigen. The specimen was CD4+ T cells from blood, cultured in vitro. The receptors were gathered from a human donor in good health. Each CDR3 is given with its conserved first and last residue. The D gene is left open where the match is weak. A clone size is listed for some rows: how often the clone was seen (once, few, many), or a class if it is expanded.

abundance: -; v_gene: TRBV5-4; j_gene: TRBJ1-3; len: 15; d_gene: -; CDR3nt: TGTGCCAGCAGCAACAGGGAGGACGGCGGAAACACCATATATTTT; CDR3aa: CASSNREDGGNTIYF
abundance: few; v_gene: TRBV20-1; j_gene: TRBJ1-1; len: 13; d_gene: -; CDR3nt: TGCAGTGCGCCGACGGAACGGGTCACTGAAGCTTTCTTT; CDR3aa: CSAPTERVTEAFF
abundance: -; v_gene: TRBV30; j_gene: TRBJ2-2; len: 15; d_gene: TRBD1; CDR3nt: TGTGCCTGGAGGCCCAGGGACAGGAACACCGGGGAGCTGTTTTTT; CDR3aa: CAWRPRDRNTGELFF
abundance: few; v_gene: TRBV6-5; j_gene: TRBJ1-2; len: 12; d_gene: -; CDR3nt: TGTGCCAGCAGTTTTAATAACTATGGCTACACCTTC; CDR3aa: CASSFNNYGYTF
abundance: -; v_gene: TRBV9; j_gene: TRBJ1-1; len: 14; d_gene: -; CDR3nt: TGTGCCAGCAGCAAGATGGACAGACCGCTGGGGACTTTCTTT; CDR3aa: CASSKMDRPLGTFF
abundance: -; v_gene: TRBV12-3/TRBV12-4; j_gene: TRBJ1-6; len: 13; d_gene: -; CDR3nt: TGTGCCAGCAGCCGGGACACTAATTCACCCCTCCACTTT; CDR3aa: CASSRDTNSPLHF
abundance: few; v_gene: TRBV10-1; j_gene: TRBJ2-7; len: 17; d_gene: TRBD1; CDR3nt: TGCGCCAGCAGTGAAGGTTATCCGGGACAGGGGTTCTACGAGCAGTACTTC; CDR3aa: CASSEGYPGQGFYEQYF
abundance: -; v_gene: TRBV7-9; j_gene: TRBJ1-2; len: 14; d_gene: TRBD1; CDR3nt: TGTGCCAGCAGCTTAGTCGGGACAGGGCATGGCTACACCTTC; CDR3aa: CASSLVGTGHGYTF
abundance: -; v_gene: TRBV11-2; j_gene: TRBJ2-5; len: 13; d_gene: TRBD2; CDR3nt: TGTGCCAGCTCCAACCGGGGGGGCATAACCCAGTACTTC; CDR3aa: CASSNRGGITQYF
abundance: -; v_gene: TRBV7-9; j_gene: TRBJ1-1; len: 13; d_gene: -; CDR3nt: TGTGCCAGCAGCGTACAGGGAAGAGCTGAAGCTTTCTTT; CDR3aa: CASSVQGRAEAFF
abundance: few; v_gene: TRBV7-6; j_gene: TRBJ1-5; len: 12; d_gene: TRBD1; CDR3nt: TGTGCCAGCCGAGGGGGCCGTCAGCCCCAGCATTTT; CDR3aa: CASRGGRQPQHF
abundance: -; v_gene: TRBV5-8; j_gene: TRBJ2-7; len: 14; d_gene: -; CDR3nt: TGTGCCAGCAGCTTGTACGGGGGAACCTACGAGCAGTACTTC; CDR3aa: CASSLYGGTYEQYF
abundance: -; v_gene: TRBV10-2; j_gene: TRBJ2-7; len: 12; d_gene: -; CDR3nt: TGCGCCAGCAGTGAGAGTTGGGACACCGAGTACTTC; CDR3aa: CASSESWDTEYF
abundance: few; v_gene: TRBV7-2; j_gene: TRBJ1-2; len: 14; d_gene: TRBD1; CDR3nt: TGTGCCAGCAGCTTAGAAGGGGGGGACAGATGGAGCACCTTC; CDR3aa: CASSLEGGDRWSTF
abundance: -; v_gene: TRBV12-3/TRBV12-4; j_gene: TRBJ2-7; len: 14; d_gene: TRBD1; CDR3nt: TGTGCCAGCCTTATGACAGGGAAGTCCTACGAGCAGTACTTC; CDR3aa: CASLMTGKSYEQYF
abundance: -; v_gene: TRBV20-1; j_gene: TRBJ2-2; len: 14; d_gene: -; CDR3nt: TGCAGTGCTAGAGAGGAAAGGGGGGCCGGGGAGCTGTTTTTT; CDR3aa: CSAREERGAGELFF
abundance: -; v_gene: TRBV6-1; j_gene: TRBJ1-2; len: 13; d_gene: TRBD1; CDR3nt: TGTGCCAGCAGTGACAGGGGGTCCTATGGCTACACCTTC; CDR3aa: CASSDRGSYGYTF
abundance: few; v_gene: TRBV27; j_gene: TRBJ2-2; len: 15; d_gene: -; CDR3nt: TGTGCCAGCAGGGGACACGGAATGAACACCGGGGAGCTGTTTTTT; CDR3aa: CASRGHGMNTGELFF
abundance: -; v_gene: TRBV10-1; j_gene: TRBJ2-2; len: 15; d_gene: TRBD2; CDR3nt: TGCGCCAGCAGTGAGACCGGGACTAGCGTTGGGGAGCTGTTTTTT; CDR3aa: CASSETGTSVGELFF
abundance: -; v_gene: TRBV30; j_gene: TRBJ1-2; len: 13; d_gene: -; CDR3nt: TGTGCCTGGAGTGAAGGGTTGAGCTATGGCTACACCTTC; CDR3aa: CAWSEGLSYGYTF
abundance: -; v_gene: TRBV10-2; j_gene: TRBJ1-2; len: 15; d_gene: -; CDR3nt: TGCGCCAGCAGTGAGTCCCGGGAACAGCGTTATGGCTACACCTTC; CDR3aa: CASSESREQRYGYTF
abundance: -; v_gene: TRBV20-1; j_gene: TRBJ2-3; len: 15; d_gene: -; CDR3nt: TGCAGTGCTAGAGATCCGGGGGTTGGGCCAGATACGCAGTATTTT; CDR3aa: CSARDPGVGPDTQYF
abundance: few; v_gene: TRBV20-1; j_gene: TRBJ1-3; len: 14; d_gene: -; CDR3nt: TGCAGTGCTATCCCCTCCAGCTCTGGAAACACCATATATTTT; CDR3aa: CSAIPSSSGNTIYF
abundance: few; v_gene: TRBV7-8; j_gene: TRBJ2-7; len: 14; d_gene: -; CDR3nt: TGTGCCAGCAGCTACCTCCAGGTTGGTTACGAGCAGTACTTC; CDR3aa: CASSYLQVGYEQYF
abundance: -; v_gene: TRBV12-3/TRBV12-4; j_gene: TRBJ1-5; len: 16; d_gene: TRBD1; CDR3nt: TGTGCCAGCGCCGGGACAGGGGTGTATAGCAATCAGCCCCAGCATTTT; CDR3aa: CASAGTGVYSNQPQHF
abundance: -; v_gene: TRBV18; j_gene: TRBJ1-1; len: 14; d_gene: TRBD1; CDR3nt: TGTGCCAGCTCACCACCGACAGGGGCCGCTGAAGCTTTCTTT; CDR3aa: CASSPPTGAAEAFF
abundance: -; v_gene: TRBV9; j_gene: TRBJ1-5; len: 15; d_gene: -; CDR3nt: TGTGCCAGCAGCGCCGGGACACTAGGCAATCAGCCCCAGCATTTT; CDR3aa: CASSAGTLGNQPQHF
abundance: few; v_gene: TRBV7-3; j_gene: TRBJ1-6; len: 15; d_gene: -; CDR3nt: TGTGCCAGCAGCTTAACCGAAGGACCGGATTCACCCCTCCACTTT; CDR3aa: CASSLTEGPDSPLHF
abundance: -; v_gene: TRBV15; j_gene: TRBJ1-1; len: 13; d_gene: -; CDR3nt: TGTGCCACTAGGGCTGGGGGGTGGACTGAAGCTTTCTTT; CDR3aa: CATRAGGWTEAFF
abundance: -; v_gene: TRBV20-1; j_gene: TRBJ1-2; len: 13; d_gene: TRBD1; CDR3nt: TGCAGTGCTAGAGATCAGGGACAGCCAGGCTACACCTTC; CDR3aa: CSARDQGQPGYTF
abundance: -; v_gene: TRBV24-1; j_gene: TRBJ2-3; len: 15; d_gene: -; CDR3nt: TGTGCCACCGGCGACGGGGCCGCCGGCACAGATACGCAGTATTTT; CDR3aa: CATGDGAAGTDTQYF
abundance: -; v_gene: TRBV27; j_gene: TRBJ1-5; len: 15; d_gene: -; CDR3nt: TGTGCCAGCAGGCGTGGATCTTATAGCAATCAGCCCCAGCATTTT; CDR3aa: CASRRGSYSNQPQHF
abundance: -; v_gene: TRBV6-1; j_gene: TRBJ1-3; len: 15; d_gene: TRBD1; CDR3nt: TGTGCCAGCAGGGATCCAGGGGGCCCTGGAAACACCATATATTTT; CDR3aa: CASRDPGGPGNTIYF
abundance: -; v_gene: TRBV7-2; j_gene: TRBJ2-5; len: 16; d_gene: TRBD2; CDR3nt: TGTGCCAGCAGCTTAGCGAGTCGGGGGGGCCAAGAGACCCAGTACTTC; CDR3aa: CASSLASRGGQETQYF
abundance: few; v_gene: TRBV7-3; j_gene: TRBJ1-6; len: 13; d_gene: -; CDR3nt: TGTGCCAGCAGCTTAACTAGGGGTTCACCCCTCCACTTT; CDR3aa: CASSLTRGSPLHF
abundance: few; v_gene: TRBV2; j_gene: TRBJ2-1; len: 14; d_gene: TRBD1; CDR3nt: TGTGCCAGCATAGACAGGGGGGCCTACAATGAGCAGTTCTTC; CDR3aa: CASIDRGAYNEQFF
abundance: medium-sized; v_gene: TRBV27; j_gene: TRBJ1-2; len: 12; d_gene: -; CDR3nt: TGTGCCAGCAGTTTACGAGGCTATGGCTACACCTTC; CDR3aa: CASSLRGYGYTF
abundance: large; v_gene: TRBV20-1; j_gene: TRBJ1-1; len: 11; d_gene: -; CDR3nt: TGCAGTGCTATCAGGGTTCCTGAAGCTTTCTTT; CDR3aa: CSAIRVPEAFF
abundance: -; v_gene: TRBV28; j_gene: TRBJ1-1; len: 15; d_gene: -; CDR3nt: TGTGCCAGCAGCAGTCGGGGGGGTCGAAACACTGAAGCTTTCTTT; CDR3aa: CASSSRGGRNTEAFF
abundance: -; v_gene: TRBV5-1; j_gene: TRBJ2-7; len: 14; d_gene: -; CDR3nt: TGCGCCAGCAGCTTCACAGGGACTGGGTACGAGCAGTACTTC; CDR3aa: CASSFTGTGYEQYF
abundance: -; v_gene: TRBV10-1; j_gene: TRBJ1-6; len: 14; d_gene: -; CDR3nt: TGCGCCAGCAGTTTCGACCGGACCGGGTCACCCCTCCACTTT; CDR3aa: CASSFDRTGSPLHF
abundance: -; v_gene: TRBV5-1; j_gene: TRBJ2-3; len: 15; d_gene: TRBD2; CDR3nt: TGCGCCAGCAGCTTTAGCGGGGGAAGCACAGATACGCAGTATTTT; CDR3aa: CASSFSGGSTDTQYF
abundance: -; v_gene: TRBV12-3/TRBV12-4; j_gene: TRBJ1-1; len: 11; d_gene: -; CDR3nt: TGTGCCAGCATCGGGGGAGGAGAAGCTTTCTTT; CDR3aa: CASIGGGEAFF